This T cell receptor (beta chain) was identified during a study of blood T cell repertoires in COVID-19. TCRdb keeps only in-frame clones here, not all; method: immunoSEQ multiplex PCR. This table holds about 190,000 clones, 75% to 90% found once. J gave up 0 bases and V 5 bases, and 5 bases lay outside the gene matches. There are 16 residues in the CDR3. Germline CDR1 is SGHNT and CDR2 is YYREEE (reference sequence). This chain joins TRBV5-4 and TRBJ1-6, with 7 bases aligning to TRBD1. The TCR comes from a man between 35 and 55 years old with acute or convalescent COVID-19. The sequencing sample was made of peripheral blood. CDR3 nucleotide sequence: TGTGCCAGCAGTACGGGACAGAGCTCCTATAATTCACCCCTCCACTTT. Protein sequence: CASSTGQSSYNSPLHF.